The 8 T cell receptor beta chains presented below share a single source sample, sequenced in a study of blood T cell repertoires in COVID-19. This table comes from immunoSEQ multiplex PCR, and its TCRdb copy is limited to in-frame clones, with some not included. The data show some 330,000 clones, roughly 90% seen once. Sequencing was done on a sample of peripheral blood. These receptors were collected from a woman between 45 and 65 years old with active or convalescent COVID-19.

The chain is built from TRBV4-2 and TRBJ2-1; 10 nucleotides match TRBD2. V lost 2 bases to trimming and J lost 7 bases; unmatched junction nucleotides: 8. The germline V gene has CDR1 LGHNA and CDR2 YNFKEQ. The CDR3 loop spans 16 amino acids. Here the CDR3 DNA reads TGTGCCAGCAGCCAAAATTCAGCGGGGGGGCCGAATGAGCAGTTCTTC. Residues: CASSQNSAGGPNEQFF.

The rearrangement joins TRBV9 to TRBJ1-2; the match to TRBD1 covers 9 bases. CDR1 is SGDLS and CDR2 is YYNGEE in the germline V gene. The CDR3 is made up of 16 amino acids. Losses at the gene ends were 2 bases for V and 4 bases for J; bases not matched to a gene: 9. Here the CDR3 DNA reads TGTGCCAGCAGCGTCCAGACAGGGGGGAGTAGCTATGGCTACACCTTC. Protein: CASSVQTGGSSYGYTF.

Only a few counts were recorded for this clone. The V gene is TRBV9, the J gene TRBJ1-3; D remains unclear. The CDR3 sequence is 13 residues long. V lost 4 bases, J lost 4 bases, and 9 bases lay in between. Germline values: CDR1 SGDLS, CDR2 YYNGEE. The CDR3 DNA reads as TGTGCCAGCAGCCCCCGGTGGGGAAACACCATATATTTT. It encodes CASSPRWGNTIYF.

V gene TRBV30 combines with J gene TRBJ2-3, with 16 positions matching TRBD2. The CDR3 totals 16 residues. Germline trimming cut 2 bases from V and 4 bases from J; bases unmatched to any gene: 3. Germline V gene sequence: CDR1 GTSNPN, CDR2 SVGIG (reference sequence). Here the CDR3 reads CAWSPGTSGGADTQYF. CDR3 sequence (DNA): TGTGCCTGGAGTCCCGGGACTAGCGGGGGGGCAGATACGCAGTATTTT. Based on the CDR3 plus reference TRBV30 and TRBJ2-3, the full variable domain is SQTIHQWPATLVQPVGSPLSLECTVEGTSNPNLYWYRQAAGRGLQLLFYSVGIGQISSEVPQNLSASRPQDRQFILSSKKLLLSDSGFYLCAWSPGTSGGADTQYFGPGTRLTVL.

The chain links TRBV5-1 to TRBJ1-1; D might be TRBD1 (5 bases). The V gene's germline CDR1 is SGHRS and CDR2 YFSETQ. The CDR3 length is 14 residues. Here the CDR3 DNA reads TGCGCTTCCCGGAGGGGCTCGGGGAACACTGAAGCTTTCTTT. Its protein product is CASRRGSGNTEAFF.

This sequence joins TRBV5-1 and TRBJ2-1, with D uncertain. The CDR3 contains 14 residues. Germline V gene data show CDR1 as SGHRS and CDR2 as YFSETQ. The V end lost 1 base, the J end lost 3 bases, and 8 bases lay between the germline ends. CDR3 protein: CASSLLEVYNEQFF. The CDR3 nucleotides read TGCGCCAGCAGCTTGCTAGAGGTCTACAATGAGCAGTTCTTC. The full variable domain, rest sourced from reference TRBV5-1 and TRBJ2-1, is KAGVTQTPRYLIKTRGQQVTLSCSPISGHRSVSWYQQTPGQGLQFLFEYFSETQRNKGNFPGRFSGRQFSNSRSEMNVSTLELGDSALYLCASSLLEVYNEQFFGPGTRLTVL.

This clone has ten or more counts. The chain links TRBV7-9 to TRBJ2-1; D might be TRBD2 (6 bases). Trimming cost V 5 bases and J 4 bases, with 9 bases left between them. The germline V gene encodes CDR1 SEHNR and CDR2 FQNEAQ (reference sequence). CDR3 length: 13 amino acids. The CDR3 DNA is TGTGCCAGCAGCCAACGGGGGTACAATGAGCAGTTCTTC. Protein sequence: CASSQRGYNEQFF.

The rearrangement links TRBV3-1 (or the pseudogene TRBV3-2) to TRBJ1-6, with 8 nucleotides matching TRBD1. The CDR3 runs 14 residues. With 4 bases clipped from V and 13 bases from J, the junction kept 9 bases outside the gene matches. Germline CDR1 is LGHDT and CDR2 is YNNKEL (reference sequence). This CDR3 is CASSLDRAQGPLHF. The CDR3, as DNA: TGTGCCAGCAGCCTGGACAGGGCCCAGGGTCCCCTCCACTTT.